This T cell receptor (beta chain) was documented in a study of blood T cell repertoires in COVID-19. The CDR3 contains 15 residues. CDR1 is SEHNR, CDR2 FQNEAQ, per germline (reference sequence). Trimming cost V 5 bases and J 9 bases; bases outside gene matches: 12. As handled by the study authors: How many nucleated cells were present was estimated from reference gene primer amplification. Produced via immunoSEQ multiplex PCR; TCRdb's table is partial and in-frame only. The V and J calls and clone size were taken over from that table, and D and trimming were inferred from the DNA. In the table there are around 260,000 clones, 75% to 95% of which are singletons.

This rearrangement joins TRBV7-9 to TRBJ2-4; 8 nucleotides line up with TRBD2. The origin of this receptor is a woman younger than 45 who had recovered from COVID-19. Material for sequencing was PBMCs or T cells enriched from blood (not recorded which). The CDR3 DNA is TGTGCCAGCAGCAGCCGGACAGCGGGGGAAGGCATTCAGTACTTC. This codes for CASSSRTAGEGIQYF.